Each of the 26 T cell receptor beta chains below was sequenced from the same sample in a study of blood T cell repertoires in COVID-19. Produced via immunoSEQ multiplex PCR; TCRdb's table is partial and in-frame only. The sample carries around 430,000 clones, around nine tenths recorded once. The sequenced sample was PBMCs or T cells enriched from blood (not recorded which). These receptors came from a woman in her forties or fifties who had recovered from COVID-19.

This clone was counted between two and nine times. V gene TRBV9 combines with J gene TRBJ1-2, with TRBD1 identical over 9 bases. Losses at the gene ends were 5 bases for V and 6 bases for J; bases not matched to a gene: 8. CDR1 is SGDLS, CDR2 YYNGEE, per germline. This CDR3 region has 14 residues. DNA of the CDR3: TGTGCCAGCAGAGCTCCGGGACAGGGTCATGGCTACACCTTC. Its translation is CASRAPGQGHGYTF.

For this clone: Other DNA variants within this sample encode the same CDR3. The CDR3 DNA follows: TGCGCCAGCAGTCCGGGAGCAACTAATGAAAAACTGTTTTTT. Translating gives CASSPGATNEKLFF. The chain combines TRBV5-1 with TRBJ1-4, with unresolved D. V lost 5 bases and J 0 bases, leaving 8 bases between the germline ends. CDR3 length: 14 residues. CDR1 is SGHRS, CDR2 YFSETQ, per germline.

This chain joins TRBV27 and TRBJ2-1; 7 nucleotides line up with TRBD1. Germline CDR1 is MNHEY and CDR2 is SMNVEV (reference sequence). V lost 8 bases, J lost 0 bases, and 4 bases stayed unmatched. The CDR3 has 14 amino acids. The CDR3 here is CASARQGSYNEQFF. Here the CDR3 DNA reads TGTGCCAGCGCCAGACAGGGCTCCTACAATGAGCAGTTCTTC.

This clone was counted a single time. The J gene is TRBJ1-6, the V gene TRBV11-2, with D possibly being TRBD1 (5 bases). The CDR3 length is 15 residues. V was shortened by 1 base and J by 7 bases, with 11 bases between the two germline ends. Per the germline V gene, CDR1 is SGHAT and CDR2 is FQNNGV. The CDR3 DNA follows: TGTGCCAGCAGCTTAGTGGCAGGGATCAATTCACCCCTCCACTTT. Amino acids: CASSLVAGINSPLHF.

The chain carries TRBV4-3 and TRBJ1-1; D call uncertain. The CDR3 totals 15 residues. Germline V gene data show CDR1 as LGHNA and CDR2 as YSLEER. Trimming removed 0 bases at V and 1 base at J, with 9 bases between. In DNA, the CDR3 is TGCGCCAGCAGCCAAGATCCCTCCCCGAACACTGAAGCTTTCTTT. Its translation is CASSQDPSPNTEAFF.

V usage is TRBV20-1 and J usage is TRBJ2-7; D may be TRBD1 (6 bases). The germline V gene encodes CDR1 DFQATT and CDR2 SNEGSKA (reference sequence). The CDR3 has 11 residues. The V end lost 6 bases, the J end lost 6 bases, and 12 bases lay between the germline ends. The CDR3 coding sequence is TGCAGTGCGCGGTGGGGGCGCGAGCAGTACTTC. The encoded protein is CSARWGREQYF.

This chain connects TRBV20-1 to TRBJ2-5; D uncertain. V lost 3 bases and J 1 base, leaving 12 bases between the germline ends. The CDR3 is made up of 14 amino acids. Germline CDR1 is DFQATT and CDR2 is SNEGSKA (reference sequence). CDR3 sequence reads: CSASWRERQETQYF. Here the CDR3 DNA reads TGCAGTGCTAGTTGGAGAGAACGCCAAGAGACCCAGTACTTC.

This clone was seen a handful of times. The V call is TRBV27, the J call TRBJ2-1; 7 bases map to TRBD2. V was pared by 8 bases and J by 5 bases, with 9 bases of the junction left unmatched. Per germline, CDR1 MNHEY and CDR2 SMNVEV (reference sequence). The CDR3 consists of 14 residues. The CDR3: CASGGVSFHNEQFF. CDR3 DNA: TGTGCCAGCGGGGGGGTCAGCTTTCACAATGAGCAGTTCTTC.

This clone was seen once. This CDR3 reads CASSADSHQPQHF. CDR3 coding DNA: TGTGCCAGCAGTGCGGACAGCCATCAGCCCCAGCATTTT. V and J are TRBV2 and TRBJ1-5; the D gene is possibly TRBD1 (6 bases). Trimming pared 4 bases from V and 5 bases from J, leaving 9 bases between. The V gene's germline CDR1 is SNHLY and CDR2 FYNNEI. The CDR3 runs 13 residues. The full variable domain, rest sourced from reference TRBV2 and TRBJ1-5, is EPEVTQTPSHQVTQMGQEVILRCVPISNHLYFYWYRQILGQKVEFLVSFYNNEISEKSEIFDDQFSVERPDGSNFTLKIRSTKLEDSAMYFCASSADSHQPQHFGDGTRLSIL.

The CDR3 region has the DNA TGTGCCAGCAGTGAATCGCGGGGGGGCGTCACAGATACGCAGTATTTT. It encodes CASSESRGGVTDTQYF. The genes are TRBV2 and TRBJ2-3; 9 bases align to TRBD2. From germline, CDR1 is SNHLY and CDR2 FYNNEI. V trimming: 2 bases; J trimming: 2 bases; junction bases outside the gene matches: 5. The CDR3 is 16 amino acids.

The rearrangement joins TRBV29-1 to TRBJ2-7; D call uncertain. Per the germline V gene, CDR1 is SQVTM and CDR2 is ANQGSEA. The CDR3 has 12 residues. The germline V and J ends were trimmed by 4 bases and 4 bases, with 11 bases remaining between them. The CDR3 is CSVVSEAYEQYF. CDR3 coding DNA: TGCAGCGTTGTATCCGAGGCTTACGAGCAGTACTTC.

The genes are TRBV6-5 and TRBJ2-7; possible D gene TRBD1, 5 bases. Germline-derived CDR1 and CDR2 are MNHEY and SVGAGI. The V and J ends lost 5 bases and 2 bases respectively, with 16 bases between them. The CDR3 totals 15 residues. CDR3 protein: CASSPQGWQTYEQYF. CDR3 nucleotide sequence: TGTGCCAGCAGTCCCCAGGGTTGGCAGACCTACGAGCAGTACTTC.

The chain combines TRBV2 with TRBJ1-2; D might be TRBD1 (6 bases). V was clipped by 8 bases and J by 1 base, with 14 bases between them. This CDR3 is built from 14 residues. Germline loops: CDR1 SNHLY, CDR2 FYNNEI. The CDR3 region has the DNA TGTGCCAGCGCTAGGACAGAAAGTAACTATGGCTACACCTTC. It encodes CASARTESNYGYTF.

This chain joins TRBV6-5 and TRBJ2-7; TRBD1 matches at 7 bases. V gave up 8 bases and J gave up 1 base; unmatched junction bases: 5. This CDR3 is built from 13 residues. Germline V gene data show CDR1 as MNHEY and CDR2 as SVGAGI. CDR3: CASSKTGSYEQYF. As DNA, the CDR3 is TGTGCCAGCTCCAAGACAGGGTCCTACGAGCAGTACTTC.

This chain joins TRBV29-1 and TRBJ2-2; D unresolved. Trimming left V 7 bases short and J 4 bases short, with 16 bases between. CDR1 is SQVTM and CDR2 is ANQGSEA in the germline V gene. The CDR3 is made up of 14 amino acids. The CDR3 is CSAQVQSSTGELFF. Written as DNA, the CDR3 is TGCAGCGCCCAAGTCCAATCGAGCACCGGGGAGCTGTTTTTT.

The J gene is TRBJ2-2, the V gene TRBV28, with D unresolved. Germline V gives CDR1 MDHEN, CDR2 SYDVKM. The V end lost 5 bases, the J end lost 2 bases, and 6 bases lay between the germline ends. The CDR3 is 13 amino acids. The CDR3 DNA sequence: TGTGCCAGCAGTCTCTCTAACACCGGGGAGCTGTTTTTT. Encoded protein: CASSLSNTGELFF.

The rearrangement uses TRBV2 and TRBJ1-1, with no clear D. This CDR3 comprises 10 residues. Trimming took 4 bases from V and 7 from J, leaving 4 bases between them. CDR1 and CDR2 from the germline V gene are SNHLY and FYNNEI. In DNA form, the CDR3 reads TGTGCCAGCAGTGTCCGTGAAGCTTTCTTT. It encodes CASSVREAFF.

The rearrangement links TRBV10-3 to TRBJ2-3; 8 nucleotides line up with TRBD1. With 10 bases clipped from V and 7 bases from J, the junction kept 10 bases outside the gene matches. There are 13 residues in the CDR3. Per the germline V gene, CDR1 is ENHRY and CDR2 is SYGVKD. This CDR3 reads CATEGTGLNTQYF. In DNA form, the CDR3 reads TGTGCCACCGAAGGGACAGGACTTAATACGCAGTATTTT.

This clone has just one count. The V and J genes are TRBV7-9 and TRBJ2-2; 10 bases are a match to TRBD2. From germline, CDR1 is SEHNR and CDR2 FQNEAQ (reference sequence). The CDR3 spans 16 residues. With V trimmed by 4 bases and J by 2 bases, 4 bases remained unmatched. The DNA of the CDR3 is TGTGCCAGCAGCTCCACTAGCGGGGTTAACACCGGGGAGCTGTTTTTT. This codes for CASSSTSGVNTGELFF.

There are a few counts of this clone. V gene TRBV25-1 combines with J gene TRBJ2-5; D is possibly TRBD2 (5 bases). CDR3 length: 14 residues. Germline values: CDR1 MGHDK, CDR2 SYGVNS. Trimming took 6 bases from V and 5 from J, leaving 16 bases between them. The CDR3: CASRRGGPGETQYF. The CDR3 coding sequence is TGTGCCAGCAGGAGAGGAGGACCCGGGGAGACCCAGTACTTC.

The chain employs TRBV19 and TRBJ1-1; D possibly corresponds to TRBD1 (6 bases). CDR3 size: 15 residues. The germline V gene encodes CDR1 LNHDA and CDR2 SQIVND (reference sequence). Between the trimmed V and J ends, which lost 2 bases and 1 base, there was a span of 11 bases. CDR3 protein: CASSISPGANTEAFF. In DNA form, the CDR3 reads TGTGCCAGTAGTATATCCCCAGGGGCGAACACTGAAGCTTTCTTT.

This clone was seen just once. The chain has TRBV7-9 and TRBJ1-1; 9 bases align to TRBD1. Germline CDR1 and CDR2: SEHNR and FQNEAQ (reference sequence). The CDR3 is made up of 14 amino acids. The V gene end was trimmed by 1 base and the J gene end by 5 bases; junction bases not matched to a gene: 2. DNA of the CDR3: TGTGCCAGCAGCTTAGTAGGACAGGGGACTGAAGCTTTCTTT. Translating it yields CASSLVGQGTEAFF.

The chain couples TRBV5-1 to TRBJ1-4; 10 bases are shared with TRBD1. V was pared by 7 bases and J by 7 bases, with 1 base of the junction left unmatched. This CDR3 contains 12 residues. Germline V CDR1 and CDR2: SGHRS, YFSETQ. The CDR3 DNA sequence: TGCGCCAGCCGGGACAGGGGTGAAAAACTGTTTTTT. Residues: CASRDRGEKLFF.

The chain joins TRBV3-1 (or the pseudogene TRBV3-2) to TRBJ1-1, with TRBD1 matching over 9 bases. This CDR3 spans 13 amino acids. After removal of 5 bases from V and 13 bases from J, the junction contained 11 bases not matched to a gene. Germline CDR1 LGHDT, CDR2 YNNKEL (reference sequence). CDR3 DNA: TGTGCCAGCAGCTCCGGACAGGGGATGGCAGGTTTCTTT. Translation gives CASSSGQGMAGFF.

As DNA, the CDR3 is TGCGCCAGCAGCCAAGGGACAGGGAGCTACACCTTC. Its translation is CASSQGTGSYTF. The chain couples TRBV4-3 to TRBJ1-2; 8 bases agree with TRBD1. CDR3 size: 12 residues. V lost 1 base and J lost 9; bases outside the gene matches: 1. The V gene's germline CDR1 is LGHNA and CDR2 YSLEER.

The rearrangement joins TRBV10-3 to TRBJ2-7; D is unresolved. Trimming took off 2 bases at V and 5 bases at J, with 7 bases between the two ends. The V gene's germline CDR1 is ENHRY and CDR2 SYGVKD. CDR3 size: 12 residues. Written as DNA, the CDR3 is TGTGCCATCAGTGAGATCACGGACGAGCAGTACTTC. Translated: CAISEITDEQYF.